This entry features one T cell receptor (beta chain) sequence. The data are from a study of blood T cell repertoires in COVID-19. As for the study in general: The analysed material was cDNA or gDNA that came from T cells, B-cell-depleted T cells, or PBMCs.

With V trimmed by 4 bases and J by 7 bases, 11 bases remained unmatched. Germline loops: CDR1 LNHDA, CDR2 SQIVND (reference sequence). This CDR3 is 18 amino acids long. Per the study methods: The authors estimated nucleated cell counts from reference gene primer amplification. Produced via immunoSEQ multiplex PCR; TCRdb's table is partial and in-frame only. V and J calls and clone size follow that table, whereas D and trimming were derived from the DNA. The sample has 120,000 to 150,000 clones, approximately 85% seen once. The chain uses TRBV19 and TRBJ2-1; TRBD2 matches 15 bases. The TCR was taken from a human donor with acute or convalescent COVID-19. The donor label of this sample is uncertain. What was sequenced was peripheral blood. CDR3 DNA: TGTGCCAGTAGTAGAGGACTAGCGGGAGGGCCTTTTTGGAATGAGCAGTTCTTC. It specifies CASSRGLAGGPFWNEQFF.